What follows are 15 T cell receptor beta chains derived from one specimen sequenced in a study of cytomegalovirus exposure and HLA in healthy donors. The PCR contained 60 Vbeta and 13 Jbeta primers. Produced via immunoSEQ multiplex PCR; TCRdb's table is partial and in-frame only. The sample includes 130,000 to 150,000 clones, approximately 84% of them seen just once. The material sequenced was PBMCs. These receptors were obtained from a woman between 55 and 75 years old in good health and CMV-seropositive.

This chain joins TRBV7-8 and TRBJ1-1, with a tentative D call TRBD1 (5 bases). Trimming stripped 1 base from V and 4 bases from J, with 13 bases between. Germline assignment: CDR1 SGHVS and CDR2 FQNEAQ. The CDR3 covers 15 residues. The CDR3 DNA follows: TGTGCCAGCAGCTTAGTGGCGGGGGGGGTCACTGAAGCTTTCTTT. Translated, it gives CASSLVAGGVTEAFF.

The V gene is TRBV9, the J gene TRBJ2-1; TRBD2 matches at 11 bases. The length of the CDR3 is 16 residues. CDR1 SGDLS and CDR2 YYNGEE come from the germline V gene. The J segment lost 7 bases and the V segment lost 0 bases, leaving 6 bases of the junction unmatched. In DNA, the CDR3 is TGTGCCAGCAGCGTAGGCATAGCGGGAGGGTTGAATGAGCAGTTCTTC. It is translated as CASSVGIAGGLNEQFF.

CDR3 in amino acids: CAWSFTGASYNSPLHF. The CDR3 bases are TGTGCCTGGAGTTTCACAGGGGCGTCCTATAATTCACCCCTCCACTTT. The V and J genes are TRBV30 and TRBJ1-6, with 7 bases fitting TRBD1. CDR3 length: 16 residues. V was pared by 2 bases and J by 1 base, with 5 bases of the junction left unmatched. Germline V gene sequence: CDR1 GTSNPN, CDR2 SVGIG (reference sequence).

The CDR3 region is CASRAGSGGAYEQYF. CDR3 nucleotide sequence: TGTGCCAGCAGGGCGGGGTCCGGGGGGGCCTACGAGCAGTACTTC. The chain is built from TRBV28 and TRBJ2-7; TRBD2 aligns across 8 bases. Germline V lookup: CDR1 MDHEN, CDR2 SYDVKM. This CDR3 comprises 15 residues. The J segment lost 2 bases and the V segment lost 6 bases, leaving 9 bases of the junction unmatched.

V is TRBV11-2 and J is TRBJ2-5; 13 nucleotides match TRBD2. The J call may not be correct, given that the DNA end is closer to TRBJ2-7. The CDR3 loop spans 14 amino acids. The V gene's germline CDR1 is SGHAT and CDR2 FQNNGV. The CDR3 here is CASSLGLAGIEQYF. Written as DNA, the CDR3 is TGTGCCAGCAGCTTGGGACTAGCGGGAATCGAGCAGTACTTC.

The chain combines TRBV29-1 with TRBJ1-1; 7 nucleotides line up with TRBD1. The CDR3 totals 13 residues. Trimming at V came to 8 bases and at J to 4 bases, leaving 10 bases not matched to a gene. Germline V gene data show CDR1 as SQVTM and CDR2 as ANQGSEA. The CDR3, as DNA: TGCAGCAGCCGGGACAGCGAAGGCACTGAAGCTTTCTTT. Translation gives CSSRDSEGTEAFF.

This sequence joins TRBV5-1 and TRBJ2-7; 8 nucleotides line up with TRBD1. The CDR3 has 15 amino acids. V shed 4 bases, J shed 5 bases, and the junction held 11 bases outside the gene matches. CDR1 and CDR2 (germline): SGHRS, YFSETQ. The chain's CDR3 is CASSLYGQGPHEQYF. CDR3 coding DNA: TGCGCCAGCAGCCTATACGGACAGGGCCCGCACGAGCAGTACTTC. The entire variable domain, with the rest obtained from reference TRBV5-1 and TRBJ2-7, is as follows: KAGVTQTPRYLIKTRGQQVTLSCSPISGHRSVSWYQQTPGQGLQFLFEYFSETQRNKGNFPGRFSGRQFSNSRSEMNVSTLELGDSALYLCASSLYGQGPHEQYFGPGTRLTVT.

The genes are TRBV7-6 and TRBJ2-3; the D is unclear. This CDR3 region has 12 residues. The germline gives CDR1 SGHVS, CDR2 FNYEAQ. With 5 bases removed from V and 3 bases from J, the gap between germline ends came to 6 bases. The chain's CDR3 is CASSRGTDTQYF. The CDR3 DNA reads TGTGCCAGCAGCAGAGGAACAGATACGCAGTATTTT.

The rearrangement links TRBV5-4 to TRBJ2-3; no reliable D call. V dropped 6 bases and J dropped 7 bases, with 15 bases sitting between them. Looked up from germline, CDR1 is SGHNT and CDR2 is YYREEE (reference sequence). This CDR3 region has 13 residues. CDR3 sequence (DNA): TGTGCCAGCAACTCAATAGCTACGAATACGCAGTATTTT. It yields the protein CASNSIATNTQYF.

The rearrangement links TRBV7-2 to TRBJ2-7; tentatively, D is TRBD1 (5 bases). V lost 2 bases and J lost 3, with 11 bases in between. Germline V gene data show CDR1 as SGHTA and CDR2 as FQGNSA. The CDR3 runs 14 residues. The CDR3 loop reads CASSLRQSIYEQYF. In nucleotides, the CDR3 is TGTGCCAGCAGCTTACGACAGTCCATCTACGAGCAGTACTTC.

The CDR3 DNA is TGTGCCAGCAGTTTAAGGGACAGTCCTTTCTATGGCTACACCTTC. Translating it yields CASSLRDSPFYGYTF. The V call is TRBV28, the J call TRBJ1-2; 7 positions agree with TRBD1. Trimming took 2 bases from V and 4 from J; bases not matched to a gene: 7. The V gene's germline CDR1 is MDHEN and CDR2 SYDVKM. This CDR3 spans 15 amino acids.

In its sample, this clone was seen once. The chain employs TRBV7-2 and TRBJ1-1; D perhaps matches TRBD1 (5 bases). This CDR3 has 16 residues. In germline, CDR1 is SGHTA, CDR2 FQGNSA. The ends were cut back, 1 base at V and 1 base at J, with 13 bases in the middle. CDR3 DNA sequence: TGTGCCAGCAGCTTAGGGGGCGTGGTGGGGAACACTGAAGCTTTCTTT. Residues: CASSLGGVVGNTEAFF.

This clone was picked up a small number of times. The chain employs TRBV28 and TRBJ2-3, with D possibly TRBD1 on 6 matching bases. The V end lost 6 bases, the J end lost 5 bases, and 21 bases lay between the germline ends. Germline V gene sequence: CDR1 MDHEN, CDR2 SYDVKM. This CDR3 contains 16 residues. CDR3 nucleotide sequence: TGTGCCAGCAGGTTCCTCACAGGGTACCAAGAAGATACGCAGTATTTT. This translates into CASRFLTGYQEDTQYF.

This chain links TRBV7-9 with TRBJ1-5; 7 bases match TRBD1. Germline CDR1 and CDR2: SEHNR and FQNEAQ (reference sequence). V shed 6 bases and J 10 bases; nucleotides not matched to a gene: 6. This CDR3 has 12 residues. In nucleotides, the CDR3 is TGTGCCAGCAGTCACGACAGGGCTCCCCAGCATTTT. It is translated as CASSHDRAPQHF.

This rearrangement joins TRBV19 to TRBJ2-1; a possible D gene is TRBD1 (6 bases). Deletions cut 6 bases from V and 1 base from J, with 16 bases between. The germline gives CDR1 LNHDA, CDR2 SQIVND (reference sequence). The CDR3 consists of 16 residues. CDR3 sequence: CASSLAGARSYNEQFF. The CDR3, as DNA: TGTGCCAGTAGCTTAGCAGGGGCGAGGTCCTACAATGAGCAGTTCTTC.